What follows describes a single T cell receptor (beta chain). This specimen comes from a study of blood T cell repertoires in COVID-19. Background on the study: Samples representing acute and convalescent COVID-19 were sourced from the United States, Italy and Spain. T cells, B-cell-depleted T cells, or PBMCs provided the cDNA or gDNA that served as material.

Authors' methods: By means of reference gene primer amplification, nucleated cell counts were estimated. TCRdb's table, derived via immunoSEQ multiplex PCR, lists solely in-frame clones and lacks some. D and trimming come from the DNA, and the V and J calls and clone size come from that table. The table records hundreds of thousands of clones, approximately 87% of them present only once. Input material: peripheral blood. The clonotype originates from a woman aged 40-49 years who had recovered from COVID-19.

The CDR3 nucleotides are TGTGCCAGCAGCCCCTTGGTGGGGACAGGGATTAGCGAGCAGTACTTC. It codes for CASSPLVGTGISEQYF. This chain joins TRBV5-4 and TRBJ2-7; 9 bases match TRBD1. This CDR3 region has 16 residues. Germline V gene data show CDR1 as SGHNT and CDR2 as YYREEE (reference sequence). V lost 4 bases, J lost 6 bases, and 14 bases stayed unmatched.